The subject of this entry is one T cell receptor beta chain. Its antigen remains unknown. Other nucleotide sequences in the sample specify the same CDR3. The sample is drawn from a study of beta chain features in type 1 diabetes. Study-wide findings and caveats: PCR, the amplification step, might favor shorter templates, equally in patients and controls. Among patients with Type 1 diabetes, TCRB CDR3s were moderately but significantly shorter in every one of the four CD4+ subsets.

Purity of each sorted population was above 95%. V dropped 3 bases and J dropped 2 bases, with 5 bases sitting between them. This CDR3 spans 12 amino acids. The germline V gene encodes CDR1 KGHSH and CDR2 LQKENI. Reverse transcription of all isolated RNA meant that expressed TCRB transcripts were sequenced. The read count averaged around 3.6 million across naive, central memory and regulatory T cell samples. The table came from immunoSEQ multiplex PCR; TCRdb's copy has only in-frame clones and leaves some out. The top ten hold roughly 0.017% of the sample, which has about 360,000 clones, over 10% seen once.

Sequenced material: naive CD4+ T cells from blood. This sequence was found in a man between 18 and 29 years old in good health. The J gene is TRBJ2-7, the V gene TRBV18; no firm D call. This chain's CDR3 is CASSPTAYEQYF. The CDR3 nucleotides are TGTGCCAGCTCACCCACGGCCTACGAGCAGTACTTC.